This T cell receptor beta chain derives from a study of cytomegalovirus exposure and HLA in healthy donors. The PCR ran on 60 Vbeta and 13 Jbeta primers. The protocol was immunoSEQ multiplex PCR, while the TCRdb copy is restricted to in-frame clones and leaves out a portion. The sample contains approximately 150,000 clones, approximately 80% of which appear only once. CDR3 length: 17 residues. V dropped 2 bases and J dropped 4 bases, with 18 bases sitting between them. From germline, CDR1 is SGHTA and CDR2 FQGNSA. The chain joins TRBV7-2 to TRBJ2-1, with D tentatively TRBD2 (5 bases). Sequenced sample: PBMCs. This TCR came from a male donor in good health and CMV-seronegative. The DNA for the CDR3 is TGTGCCAGCAGCTTAAGTCGGGCGAGGGTATTTTACAATGAGCAGTTCTTC. It codes for CASSLSRARVFYNEQFF.